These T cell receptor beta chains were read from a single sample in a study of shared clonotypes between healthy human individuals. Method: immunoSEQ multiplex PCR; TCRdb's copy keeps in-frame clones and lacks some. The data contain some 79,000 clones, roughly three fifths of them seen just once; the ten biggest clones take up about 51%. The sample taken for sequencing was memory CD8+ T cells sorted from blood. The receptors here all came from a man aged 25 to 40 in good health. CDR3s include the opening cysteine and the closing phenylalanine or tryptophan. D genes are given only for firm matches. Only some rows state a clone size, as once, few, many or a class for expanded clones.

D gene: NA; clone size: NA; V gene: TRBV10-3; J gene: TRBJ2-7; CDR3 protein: CAKSSPAPSYEQYF; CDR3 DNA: TGTGCCAAGTCATCCCCCGCCCCATCCTACGAGCAGTACTTC
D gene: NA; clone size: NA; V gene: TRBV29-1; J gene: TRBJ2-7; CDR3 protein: CSVEPGEDEQYF; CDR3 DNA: TGCAGCGTTGAACCAGGGGAGGACGAGCAGTACTTC
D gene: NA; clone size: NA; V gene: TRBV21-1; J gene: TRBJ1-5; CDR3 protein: CASSLRGTGKVVGQPQHF; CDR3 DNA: TGTGCCAGCAGCTTACGCGGGACAGGGAAAGTGGTCGGTCAGCCCCAGCATTTT
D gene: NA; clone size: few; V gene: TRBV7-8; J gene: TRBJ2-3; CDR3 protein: CASSLYAGPRYTDTQYF; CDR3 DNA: TGTGCCAGCAGCTTATACGCGGGCCCTCGATACACAGATACGCAGTATTTT
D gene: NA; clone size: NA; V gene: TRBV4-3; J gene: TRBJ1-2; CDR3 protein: CASSQMDSPGLGNYGYTF; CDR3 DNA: TGCGCCAGCAGCCAAATGGACAGCCCTGGCCTGGGAAACTATGGCTACACCTTC
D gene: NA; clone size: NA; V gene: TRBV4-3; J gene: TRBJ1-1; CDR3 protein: CASSPHRTLNTEAFF; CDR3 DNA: TGCGCCAGCAGCCCCCACAGGACCCTGAACACTGAAGCTTTCTTT
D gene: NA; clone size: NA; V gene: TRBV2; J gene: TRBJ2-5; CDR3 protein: CASCREETQYF; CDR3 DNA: TGTGCCAGCTGCAGGGAAGAGACCCAGTACTTC
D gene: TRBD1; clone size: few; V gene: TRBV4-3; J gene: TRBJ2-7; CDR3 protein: CASSQDAGTGEGEQYF; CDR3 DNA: TGCGCCAGCAGCCAAGACGCCGGGACAGGGGAAGGGGAGCAGTACTTC
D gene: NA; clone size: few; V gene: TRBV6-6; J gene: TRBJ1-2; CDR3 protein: CASSYSAGDRYTF; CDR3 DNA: TGTGCCAGCAGTTACTCGGCAGGGGATCGCTACACCTTC
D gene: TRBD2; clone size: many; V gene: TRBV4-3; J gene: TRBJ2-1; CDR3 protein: CASSQDGTSGSQQFF; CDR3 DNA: TGCGCCAGCAGCCAAGATGGTACTAGCGGGAGTCAGCAGTTCTTC
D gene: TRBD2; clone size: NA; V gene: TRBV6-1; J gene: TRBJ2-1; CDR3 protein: CASSHLAGRDNEQFF; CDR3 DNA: TGTGCCAGCAGTCATCTAGCGGGACGGGACAATGAGCAGTTCTTC
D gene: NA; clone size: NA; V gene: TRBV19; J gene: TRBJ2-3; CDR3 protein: CASSIGSGSTDTQYF; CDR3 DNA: TGTGCCAGTAGTATAGGATCCGGAAGTACAGATACGCAGTATTTT
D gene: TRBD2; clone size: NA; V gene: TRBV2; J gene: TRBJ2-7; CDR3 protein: CASSDWREGPSYEQYF; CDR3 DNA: TGTGCCAGCAGTGATTGGCGGGAGGGCCCTTCCTACGAGCAGTACTTC
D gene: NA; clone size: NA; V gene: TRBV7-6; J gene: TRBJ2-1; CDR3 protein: CASSLLDDNNEQFF; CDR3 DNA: TGTGCCAGCAGCTTATTAGACGACAACAATGAGCAGTTCTTC
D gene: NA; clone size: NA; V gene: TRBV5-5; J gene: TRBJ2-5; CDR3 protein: CASSPEEGRETQYF; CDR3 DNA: TGTGCCAGCAGCCCTGAGGAGGGGAGAGAGACCCAGTACTTC
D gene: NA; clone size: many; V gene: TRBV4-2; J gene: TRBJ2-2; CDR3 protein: CASSQQLVTGELFF; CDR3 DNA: TGTGCCAGCAGCCAACAACTAGTGACCGGGGAGCTGTTTTTT
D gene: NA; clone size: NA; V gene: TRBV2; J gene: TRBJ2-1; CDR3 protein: CASSELDLGITYNEQFF; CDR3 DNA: TGTGCCAGCAGTGAATTGGACCTCGGAATCACCTACAATGAGCAGTTCTTC
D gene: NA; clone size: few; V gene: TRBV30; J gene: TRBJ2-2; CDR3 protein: CAWSVLWGDTGELFF; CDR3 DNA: TGTGCCTGGAGTGTACTATGGGGAGACACCGGGGAGCTGTTTTTT
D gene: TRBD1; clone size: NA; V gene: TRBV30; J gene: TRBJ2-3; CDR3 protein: CACRGTGWITDTQYF; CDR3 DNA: TGTGCCTGTCGGGGGACAGGTTGGATAACAGATACGCAGTATTTT
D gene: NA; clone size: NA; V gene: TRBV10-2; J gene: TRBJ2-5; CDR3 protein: CASQGIGSGETQYF; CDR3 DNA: TGCGCCAGCCAGGGTATAGGGTCCGGGGAGACCCAGTACTTC
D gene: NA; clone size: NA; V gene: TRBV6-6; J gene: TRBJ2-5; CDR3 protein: CASSYGAFPETQYF; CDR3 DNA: TGTGCCAGCAGTTACGGGGCCTTCCCAGAGACCCAGTACTTC
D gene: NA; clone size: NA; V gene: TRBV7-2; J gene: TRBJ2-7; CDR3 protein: CASGGTTYEQYF; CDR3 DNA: TGTGCCAGCGGTGGGACCACTTACGAGCAGTACTTC
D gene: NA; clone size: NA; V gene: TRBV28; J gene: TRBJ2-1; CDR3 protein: CASSLHPLARDVGEQFF; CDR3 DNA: TGTGCCAGCAGTTTACACCCCCTAGCCCGGGACGTGGGTGAGCAGTTCTTC
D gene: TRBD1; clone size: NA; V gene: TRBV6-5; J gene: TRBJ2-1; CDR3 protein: CASSSHWTGYNEQFF; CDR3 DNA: TGTGCCAGCAGTTCCCATTGGACAGGCTACAATGAGCAGTTCTTC
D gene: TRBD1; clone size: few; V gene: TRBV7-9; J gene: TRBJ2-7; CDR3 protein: CASSHQPGQGTYEQYF; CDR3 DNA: TGTGCCAGCAGCCATCAGCCGGGACAGGGGACCTACGAGCAGTACTTC
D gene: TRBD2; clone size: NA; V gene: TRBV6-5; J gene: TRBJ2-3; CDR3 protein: CASSVLAVGPGTQYF; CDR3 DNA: TGTGCCAGCAGCGTACTAGCGGTAGGACCCGGTACGCAGTATTTT
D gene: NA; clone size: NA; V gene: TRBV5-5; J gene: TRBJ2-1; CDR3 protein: CASSLTMGEQFF; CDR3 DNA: TGTGCCAGCAGCTTGACGATGGGGGAGCAGTTCTTC
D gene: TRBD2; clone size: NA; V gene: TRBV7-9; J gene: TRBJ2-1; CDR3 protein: CASTRLAGTDEQFF; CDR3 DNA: TGTGCCAGCACCCGACTAGCGGGAACCGATGAGCAGTTCTTC
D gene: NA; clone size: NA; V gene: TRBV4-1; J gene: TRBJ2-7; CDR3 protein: CASLYSGGHEQYF; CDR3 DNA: TGCGCCAGCCTGTACTCCGGGGGCCACGAGCAGTACTTC
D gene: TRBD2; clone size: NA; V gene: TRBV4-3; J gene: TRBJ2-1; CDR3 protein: CASSLPPSGSSYNEQFF; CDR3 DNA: TGCGCCAGCAGCCTCCCCCCGAGCGGGAGCTCCTACAATGAGCAGTTCTTC
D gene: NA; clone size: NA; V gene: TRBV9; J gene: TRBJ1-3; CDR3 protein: CASSASLADGIPGNTIYF; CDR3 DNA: TGTGCCAGCAGCGCATCCCTGGCGGATGGGATACCTGGAAACACCATATATTTT
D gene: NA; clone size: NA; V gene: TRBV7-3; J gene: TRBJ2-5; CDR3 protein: CASSFPPAQYF; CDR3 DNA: TGTGCCAGCAGCTTCCCCCCAGCCCAGTACTTC
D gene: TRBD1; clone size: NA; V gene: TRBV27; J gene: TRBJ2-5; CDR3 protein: CASSFRDRGRGETQYF; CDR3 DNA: TGTGCCAGCAGTTTCCGGGACAGGGGACGGGGGGAGACCCAGTACTTC
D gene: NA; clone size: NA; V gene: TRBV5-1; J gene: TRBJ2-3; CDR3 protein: CASSSGKLTDTQYF; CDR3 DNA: TGCGCCAGCAGTTCGGGGAAACTCACAGATACGCAGTATTTT
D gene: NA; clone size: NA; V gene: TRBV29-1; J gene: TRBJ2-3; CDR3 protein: CSVVLAHTDTQYF; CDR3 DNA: TGCAGCGTTGTTCTAGCCCACACAGATACGCAGTATTTT
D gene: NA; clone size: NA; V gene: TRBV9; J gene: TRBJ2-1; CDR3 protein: CASSATGQNNEQFF; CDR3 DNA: TGTGCCAGCAGTGCAACAGGACAAAACAATGAGCAGTTCTTC
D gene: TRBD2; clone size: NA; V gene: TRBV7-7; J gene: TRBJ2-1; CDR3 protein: CASSKEGLGANEQFF; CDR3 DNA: TGTGCCAGCAGCAAAGAAGGACTAGGGGCTAATGAGCAGTTCTTC
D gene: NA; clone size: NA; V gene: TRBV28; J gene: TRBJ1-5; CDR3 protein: CASSLIPPQHF; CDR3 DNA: TGTGCCAGCAGTTTAATCCCGCCCCAGCATTTT
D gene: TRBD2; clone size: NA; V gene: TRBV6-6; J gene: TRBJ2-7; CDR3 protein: CASSFLLAGDLYEQYF; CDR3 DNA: TGTGCCAGCAGCTTCTTGCTAGCGGGAGATTTGTACGAGCAGTACTTC
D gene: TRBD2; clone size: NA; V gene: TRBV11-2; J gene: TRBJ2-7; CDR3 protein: CASSRGLAPHEQYF; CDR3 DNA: TGTGCCAGCAGCCGAGGACTAGCCCCCCACGAGCAGTACTTC
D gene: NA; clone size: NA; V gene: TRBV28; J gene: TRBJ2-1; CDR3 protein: CASSALYNEQFF; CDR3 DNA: TGTGCCAGCAGTGCCTTATACAATGAGCAGTTCTTC
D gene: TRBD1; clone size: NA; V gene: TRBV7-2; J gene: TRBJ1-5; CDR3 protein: CASSYDRGQPQHF; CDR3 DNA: TGTGCCAGCAGCTATGACAGGGGGCAGCCCCAGCATTTT
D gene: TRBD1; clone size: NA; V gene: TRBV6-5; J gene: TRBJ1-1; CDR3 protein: CASSWTGMTEAFF; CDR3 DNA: TGTGCCAGCAGTTGGACAGGGATGACTGAAGCTTTCTTT
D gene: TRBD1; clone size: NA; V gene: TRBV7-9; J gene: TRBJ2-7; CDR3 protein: CASSLGTGVYYEQYF; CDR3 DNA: TGTGCCAGCAGCTTAGGGACAGGGGTATACTACGAGCAGTACTTC
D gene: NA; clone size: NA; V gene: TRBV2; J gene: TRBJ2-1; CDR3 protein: CASRPNTYNEQFF; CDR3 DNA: TGTGCCAGCAGACCGAACACCTACAATGAGCAGTTCTTC
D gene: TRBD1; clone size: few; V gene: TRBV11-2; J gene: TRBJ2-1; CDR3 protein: CASSFEGAYEQFF; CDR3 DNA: TGTGCCAGCAGCTTTGAGGGGGCCTATGAGCAGTTCTTC
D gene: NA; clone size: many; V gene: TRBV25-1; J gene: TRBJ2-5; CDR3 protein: CASSEEQDEQETQYF; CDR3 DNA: TGTGCCAGCAGTGAGGAGCAAGACGAACAAGAGACCCAGTACTTC
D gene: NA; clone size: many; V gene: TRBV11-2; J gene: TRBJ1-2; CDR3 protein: CASSFENYGYTF; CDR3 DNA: TGTGCCAGCAGCTTTGAGAACTATGGCTACACCTTC
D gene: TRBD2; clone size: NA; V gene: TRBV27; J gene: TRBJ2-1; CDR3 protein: CASSSRTSGFAHNEQFF; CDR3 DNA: TGTGCCAGCAGTTCACGGACTAGCGGTTTCGCCCACAATGAGCAGTTCTTC
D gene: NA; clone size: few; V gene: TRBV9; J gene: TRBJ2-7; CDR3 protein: CASSAIGSTYEQYF; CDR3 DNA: TGTGCCAGCAGCGCAATAGGTTCTACCTACGAGCAGTACTTC
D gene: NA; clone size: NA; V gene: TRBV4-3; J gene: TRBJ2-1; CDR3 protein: CASSLERSSYNEQFF; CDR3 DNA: TGCGCCAGCAGCCTTGAGAGGAGCTCCTACAATGAGCAGTTCTTC
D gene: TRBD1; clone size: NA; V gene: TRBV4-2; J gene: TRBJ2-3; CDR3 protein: CASSQYRGDPEHTDTQYF; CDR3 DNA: TGTGCCAGCAGCCAATACAGGGGCGACCCGGAACACACAGATACGCAGTATTTT
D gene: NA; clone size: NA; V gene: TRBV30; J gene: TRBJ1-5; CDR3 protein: CAWSDETASNQPQHF; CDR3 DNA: TGTGCCTGGAGTGATGAGACAGCCAGCAATCAGCCCCAGCATTTT
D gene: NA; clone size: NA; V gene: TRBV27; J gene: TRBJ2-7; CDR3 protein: CASSPVSSYEQYF; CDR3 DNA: TGTGCCAGCAGTCCCGTAAGCTCCTACGAGCAGTACTTC
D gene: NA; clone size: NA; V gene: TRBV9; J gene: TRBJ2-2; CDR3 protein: CASSVFKGIGNTGELFF; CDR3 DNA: TGTGCCAGCAGCGTATTTAAGGGTATAGGCAACACCGGGGAGCTGTTTTTT